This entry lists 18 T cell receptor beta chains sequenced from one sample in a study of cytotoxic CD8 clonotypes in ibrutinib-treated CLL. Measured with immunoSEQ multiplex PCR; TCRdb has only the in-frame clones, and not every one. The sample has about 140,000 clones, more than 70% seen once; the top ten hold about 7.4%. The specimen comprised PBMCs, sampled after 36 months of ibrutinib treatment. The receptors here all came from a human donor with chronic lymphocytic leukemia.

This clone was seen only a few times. CDR3 nucleotides: TGTGCCAGCAGCTTAGATCACTCTGGAAACACCATATATTTT. Translated: CASSLDHSGNTIYF. The chain recombines TRBV7-9 with TRBJ1-3; D uncertain. Germline-derived CDR1 and CDR2 are SEHNR and FQNEAQ (reference sequence). This CDR3 has 14 residues. Trimming stripped 1 base from V and 0 bases from J, with 4 bases between.

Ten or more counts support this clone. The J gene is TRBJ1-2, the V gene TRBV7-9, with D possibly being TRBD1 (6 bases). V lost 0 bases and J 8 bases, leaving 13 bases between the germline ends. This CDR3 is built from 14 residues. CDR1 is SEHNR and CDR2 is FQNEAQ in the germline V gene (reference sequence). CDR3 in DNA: TGTGCCAGCAGCTTAGCGGGGGGCGGAGACGGCTACACCTTC. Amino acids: CASSLAGGGDGYTF. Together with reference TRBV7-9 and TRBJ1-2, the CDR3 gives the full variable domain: DTGVSQNPRHKITKRGQNVTFRCDPISEHNRLYWYRQTLGQGPEFLTYFQNEAQLEKSRLLSDRFSAERPKGSFSTLEIQRTEQGDSAMYLCASSLAGGGDGYTFGSGTRLTVV.

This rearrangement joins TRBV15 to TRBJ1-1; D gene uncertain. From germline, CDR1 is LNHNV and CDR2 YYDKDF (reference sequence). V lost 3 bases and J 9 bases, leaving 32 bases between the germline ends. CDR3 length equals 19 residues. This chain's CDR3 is CATSSWGARGMGVSIKAFF. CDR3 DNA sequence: TGTGCCACCAGCAGTTGGGGTGCTCGTGGGATGGGCGTATCGATTAAAGCTTTCTTT.

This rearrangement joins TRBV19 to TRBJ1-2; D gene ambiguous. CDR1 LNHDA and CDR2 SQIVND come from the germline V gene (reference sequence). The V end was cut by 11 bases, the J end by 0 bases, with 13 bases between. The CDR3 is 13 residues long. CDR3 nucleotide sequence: TGTGCCTCCACGAGCCTTACTAACTATGGCTACACCTTC. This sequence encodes CASTSLTNYGYTF.

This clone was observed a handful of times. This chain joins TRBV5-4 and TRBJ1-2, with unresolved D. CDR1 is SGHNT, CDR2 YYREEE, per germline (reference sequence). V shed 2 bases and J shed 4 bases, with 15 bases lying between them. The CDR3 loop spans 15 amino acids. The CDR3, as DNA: TGTGCCAGCAGCTTAGGAGGCGCGACTAGCTATGGCTACACCTTC. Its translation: CASSLGGATSYGYTF.

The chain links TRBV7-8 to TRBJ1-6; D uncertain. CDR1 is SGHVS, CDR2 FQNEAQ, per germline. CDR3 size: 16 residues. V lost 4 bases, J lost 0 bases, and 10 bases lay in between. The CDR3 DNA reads TGTGCCAGCAGCTCCTCACAGAGCTCCTATAATTCACCCCTCCACTTT. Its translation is CASSSSQSSYNSPLHF.

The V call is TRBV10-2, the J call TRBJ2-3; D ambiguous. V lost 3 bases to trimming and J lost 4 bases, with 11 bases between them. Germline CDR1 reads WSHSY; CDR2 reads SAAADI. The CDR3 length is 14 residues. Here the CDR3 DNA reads TGCGCCAGCAGTGACCGTGACCCCGCAGATACGCAGTATTTT. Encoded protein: CASSDRDPADTQYF.

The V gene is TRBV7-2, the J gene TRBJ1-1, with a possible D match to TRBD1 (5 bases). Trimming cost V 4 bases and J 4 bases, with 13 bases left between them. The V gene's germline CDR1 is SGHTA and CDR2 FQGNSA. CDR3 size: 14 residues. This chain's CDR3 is CASSSGWVGTEAFF. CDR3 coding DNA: TGTGCCAGCAGCTCAGGGTGGGTTGGCACTGAAGCTTTCTTT.

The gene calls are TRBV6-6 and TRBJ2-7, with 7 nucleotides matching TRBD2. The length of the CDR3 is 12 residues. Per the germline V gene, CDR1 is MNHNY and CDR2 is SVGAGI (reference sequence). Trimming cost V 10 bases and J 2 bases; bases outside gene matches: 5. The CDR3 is CAISTSAYEQYF. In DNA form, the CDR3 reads TGTGCCATCTCAACTAGCGCCTACGAGCAGTACTTC.

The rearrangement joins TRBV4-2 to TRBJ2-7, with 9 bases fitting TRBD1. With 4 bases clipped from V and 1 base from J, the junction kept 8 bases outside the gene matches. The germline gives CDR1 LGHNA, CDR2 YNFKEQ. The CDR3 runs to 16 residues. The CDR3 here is CASSLTTGGGSYEQYF. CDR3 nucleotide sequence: TGTGCCAGCAGCCTTACGACAGGGGGTGGGTCCTACGAGCAGTACTTC.

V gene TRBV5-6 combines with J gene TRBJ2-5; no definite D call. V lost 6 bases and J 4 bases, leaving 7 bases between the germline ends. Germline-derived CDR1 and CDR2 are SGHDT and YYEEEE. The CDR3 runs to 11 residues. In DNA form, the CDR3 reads TGTGCCAGCACTACCGGAGAGACCCAGTACTTC. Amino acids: CASTTGETQYF.

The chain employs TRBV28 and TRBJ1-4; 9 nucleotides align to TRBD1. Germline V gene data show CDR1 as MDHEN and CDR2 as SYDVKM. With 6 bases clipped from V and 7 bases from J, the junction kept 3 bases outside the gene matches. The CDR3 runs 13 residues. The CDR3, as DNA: TGTGCCAGCAGAGGGACAGGGATTGAAAAACTGTTTTTT. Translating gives CASRGTGIEKLFF.

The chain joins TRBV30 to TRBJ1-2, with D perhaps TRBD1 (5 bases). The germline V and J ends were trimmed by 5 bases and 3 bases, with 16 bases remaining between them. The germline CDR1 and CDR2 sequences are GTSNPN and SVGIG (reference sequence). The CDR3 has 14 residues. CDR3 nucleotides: TGTGCCTGGCCTCACCGGGGGGGGGACTATGGCTACACCTTC. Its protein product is CAWPHRGGDYGYTF.

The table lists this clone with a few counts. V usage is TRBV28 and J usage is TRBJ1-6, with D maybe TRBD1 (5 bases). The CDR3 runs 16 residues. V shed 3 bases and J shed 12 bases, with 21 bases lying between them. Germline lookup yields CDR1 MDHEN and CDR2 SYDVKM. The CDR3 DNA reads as TGTGCCAGCAGTTTGGGATCAGGGACTTGGACTGGACCCCTCCACTTT. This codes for CASSLGSGTWTGPLHF.

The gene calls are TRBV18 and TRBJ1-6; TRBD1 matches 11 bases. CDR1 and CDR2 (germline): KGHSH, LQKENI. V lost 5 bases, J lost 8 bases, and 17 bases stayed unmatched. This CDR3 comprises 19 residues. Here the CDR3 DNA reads TGTGCCAGCTCATCGTTCTTTCAGGACAGGGGGCTTTTGGATTCACCCCTCCACTTT. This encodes CASSSFFQDRGLLDSPLHF.

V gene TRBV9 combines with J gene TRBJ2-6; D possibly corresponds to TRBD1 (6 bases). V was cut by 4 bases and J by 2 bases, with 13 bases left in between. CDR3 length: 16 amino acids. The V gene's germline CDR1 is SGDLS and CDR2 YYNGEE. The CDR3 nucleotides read TGTGCCAGCAGCTCCTCGACAGGAACTGGGGCCAACGTCCTGACTTTC. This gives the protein CASSSSTGTGANVLTF.

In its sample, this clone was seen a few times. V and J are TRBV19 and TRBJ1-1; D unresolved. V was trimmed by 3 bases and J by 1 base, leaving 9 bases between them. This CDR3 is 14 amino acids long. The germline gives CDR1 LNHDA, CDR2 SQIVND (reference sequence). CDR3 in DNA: TGTGCCAGTAGTATGCGGGGTAGGAACACTGAAGCTTTCTTT. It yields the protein CASSMRGRNTEAFF.

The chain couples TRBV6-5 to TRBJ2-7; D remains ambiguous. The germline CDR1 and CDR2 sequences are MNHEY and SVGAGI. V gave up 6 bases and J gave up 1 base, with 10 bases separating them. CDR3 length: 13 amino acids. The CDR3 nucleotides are TGTGCCAGCAGCCAATATGGATCCTACGAGCAGTACTTC. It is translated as CASSQYGSYEQYF.